This entry features one TCR beta chain sequence. The CDR3 spans 16 residues. This specimen comes from a study of control samples from healthy donors and cancer patients. Sequencing used immunoSEQ multiplex PCR; TCRdb keeps in-frame clones, though not all of them. This sample has around 95,000 clones, with roughly nine tenths found just once. This TCR came from a woman aged 50 to 65 in good health. Specimen: blood. This chain connects TRBV21-1 to TRBJ2-2. TRBV21-1 is described as a pseudogene. DNA for the CDR3: TGTGCCAGCAGCCTAAAGAAGGGTGGTGATCCCGGGGAGCTGTTTTTT. It specifies CASSLKKGGDPGELFF.